The entry below describes one T cell receptor (beta chain). Its target is unknown. A much larger clone differs by one base, so this may be a read error. Without the conserved terminal phenylalanine or tryptophan, this CDR3 likely stems from a read error. This record comes from a study of T cells in Graves' hyperthyroidism and ophthalmopathy. Pregnant or lactating patients were excluded, as were those with uncontrolled infection or other autoimmune disease. Study-level results: In the analysis, a 13 V-J model separated ophthalmopathy from stable hyperthyroidism. In blood, most of the thyroid clonotypes expanded above 0.001 were also present.

Template material for amplifying TCR beta CDR3 regions consisted of RNA transcripts. With the HTBI primer set, the TCR CDR3 went through a first round of RT-PCR. TCRdb re-called the multiplex PCR reads with MiXCR, one entry per CDR3 protein. The sample shows 660,000 or so distinct CDR3 sequences, roughly 45% of them seen only once. V trimming: 2 bases; J trimming: 6 bases; junction bases outside the gene matches: 3. This CDR3 has 14 residues. Germline CDR1 SGHRS, CDR2 YFSETQ. The sequencing input was peripheral blood or thyroid tissue (not recorded which). V is TRBV5-1 and J is TRBJ1-2, with 11 bases lining up with TRBD1. This clonotype was sampled from an adult man with Graves' disease, either hyperthyroidism or ophthalmopathy (not recorded which). CDR3 residues: CASSFGQGANGYTL. The DNA for the CDR3 is TGCGCCAGCAGCTTCGGACAGGGGGCGAATGGCTACACCTTA.